The 23 T cell receptor beta chains below all came from one sample that was sequenced in a study of T cells after yellow fever vaccination. From the 5' RACE reads, TCRdb called clonotypes with MiXCR, one entry per CDR3 protein. The sample has around 500,000 distinct CDR3 sequences, about a fifth seen once. The specimen comprised PBMCs, sampled less than 25 days after the first yellow fever vaccination. These receptors came from a man between 18 and 35 years old who received the YFV17D yellow fever vaccine.

V usage is TRBV7-2 and J usage is TRBJ2-5, with 8 bases aligning to TRBD1. This CDR3 contains 15 residues. V trimming: 3 bases; J trimming: 5 bases; junction bases outside the gene matches: 8. Germline V gives CDR1 SGHTA, CDR2 FQGNSA. The CDR3 region has the DNA TGTGCCAGCAGCTTTTCCCTTACAGGGGGGGAGACCCAGTACTTC. This encodes CASSFSLTGGETQYF.

The rearrangement uses TRBV14 and TRBJ1-4; 8 bases are a match to TRBD1. Germline loops: CDR1 SGHDN, CDR2 FVKESK. J gave up 10 bases and V 0 bases, and 7 bases lay outside the gene matches. This CDR3 has 15 residues. The CDR3: CASSQDLQGAGKLFF. For the CDR3, the DNA is TGTGCCAGCAGCCAAGATCTCCAGGGGGCTGGAAAACTGTTTTTT.

In this sample, this clonotype turned up a few times. CDR3 protein: CATSLNPSTDTQYF. Written as DNA, the CDR3 is TGTGCCACCTCGCTAAATCCCAGCACAGATACGCAGTATTTT. The chain combines TRBV6-1 with TRBJ2-3; D unclear. The germline V gene encodes CDR1 MNHNS and CDR2 SASEGT. The CDR3 runs 14 residues. V lost 10 bases to trimming and J lost 0 bases, with 14 bases between them.

This chain links TRBV12-3 or TRBV12-4 with TRBJ2-5, with D possibly being TRBD2 (6 bases). The V end lost 3 bases, the J end lost 7 bases, and 12 bases lay between the germline ends. The CDR3 is 13 residues long. CDR3: CASSFGPGGTQYF. In DNA, the CDR3 is TGTGCCAGCAGTTTCGGCCCCGGGGGGACCCAGTACTTC.

The chain carries TRBV5-4 and TRBJ2-3; D perhaps matches TRBD2 (5 bases). This CDR3 has 14 residues. Germline CDR1 is SGHNT and CDR2 is YYREEE (reference sequence). Trimming left V 1 base short and J 5 bases short, with 11 bases between. This chain's CDR3 is CASSLSLALDTQYF. For the CDR3, the DNA is TGTGCCAGCAGCTTGAGCCTAGCCCTAGATACGCAGTATTTT.

This clonotype was counted a few times. The chain links TRBV7-2 to TRBJ1-5, with D possibly matching TRBD1 (5 bases). V lost 5 bases to trimming and J lost 1 base, with 12 bases between them. The CDR3 runs to 15 residues. Germline CDR1 and CDR2: SGHTA and FQGNSA. In DNA form, the CDR3 reads TGTGCCAGCAGCCCTATCCGGGGGAGCAATCAGCCCCAGCATTTT. It yields the protein CASSPIRGSNQPQHF.

This clonotype was recorded a few times. In nucleotides, the CDR3 is TGTGCCAGCAGCCGATTGGACTCCTATGGCTACACCTTC. This encodes CASSRLDSYGYTF. The V and J genes are TRBV7-2 and TRBJ1-2; no firm D call. Between the trimmed V and J ends, which lost 5 bases and 4 bases, there was a span of 11 bases. CDR1 is SGHTA, CDR2 FQGNSA, per germline. CDR3 length: 13 amino acids.

DNA for the CDR3: TGCAGTGCTGTTGGCGGGCGCGTCGAGACCCAGTACTTC. This translates into CSAVGGRVETQYF. The chain has TRBV20-1 and TRBJ2-5, with D possibly being TRBD2 (5 bases). The CDR3 runs to 13 residues. V lost 5 bases and J 5 bases, leaving 15 bases between the germline ends. Looked up from germline, CDR1 is DFQATT and CDR2 is SNEGSKA (reference sequence).

This clonotype was seen only a few times. V usage is TRBV12-3 or TRBV12-4 and J usage is TRBJ1-5, with TRBD1 matching over 7 bases. The CDR3 is 14 residues long. Trimming cost V 4 bases and J 4 bases; bases outside gene matches: 4. In DNA form, the CDR3 reads TGTGCCAGCAGTTCCGACAGGGAGAATCAGCCCCAGCATTTT. Translated: CASSSDRENQPQHF.

This clonotype has just a few counts. The chain links TRBV7-3 to TRBJ1-2, with TRBD1 matching 7 bases. Trimming took 5 bases from V and 4 from J; bases not matched to a gene: 4. CDR1 is SGHTA and CDR2 is FQGTGA in the germline V gene. There are 13 residues in the CDR3. This CDR3 is CASSPGQVYGYTF. The CDR3 DNA is TGTGCCAGCAGCCCCGGACAGGTCTATGGCTACACCTTC.

V gene TRBV7-3 combines with J gene TRBJ2-3; D is uncertain. This CDR3 has 14 amino acids. The ends were cut back, 1 base at V and 6 bases at J, with 11 bases in the middle. The germline gives CDR1 SGHTA, CDR2 FQGTGA. CDR3 coding DNA: TGTGCCAGCAGCTTAAGTCGAGAGCGTGATACGCAGTATTTT. Translation gives CASSLSRERDTQYF.

The gene calls are TRBV24-1 and TRBJ2-1; the D is unclear. Germline values: CDR1 KGHDR, CDR2 SFDVKD. The CDR3 is 14 residues long. The V end lost 7 bases, the J end lost 7 bases, and 16 bases lay between the germline ends. The CDR3 sequence: CATRGQEVWNEQFF. Written as DNA, the CDR3 is TGTGCCACCAGGGGCCAGGAAGTGTGGAATGAGCAGTTCTTC.

The rearrangement links TRBV6-4 to TRBJ2-3, with a possible D match to TRBD1 (5 bases). The CDR3 covers 14 residues. Looked up from germline, CDR1 is MRHNA and CDR2 is SNTAGT. Trimming pared 4 bases from V and 4 bases from J, leaving 12 bases between. CDR3 sequence reads: CASSVQGGADTQYF. As DNA, the CDR3 is TGTGCCAGCAGTGTGCAGGGCGGTGCAGATACGCAGTATTTT.

The CDR3 DNA is TGTGCCAGCAGTAGACAGGGAGCTAATGAAAAACTGTTTTTT. Encoded protein: CASSRQGANEKLFF. The chain joins TRBV12-3 or TRBV12-4 to TRBJ1-4; TRBD1 agrees at 7 bases. CDR3 length: 14 residues. With 5 bases clipped from V and 3 bases from J, the junction kept 3 bases outside the gene matches.

This clonotype has a handful of counts. The V call is TRBV25-1, the J call TRBJ2-6, with unresolved D. Germline CDR1 is MGHDK and CDR2 is SYGVNS. CDR3 size: 17 residues. The V gene lost 2 bases and the J gene lost 0 bases, with 11 bases spanning the gap. The CDR3 sequence is CASSEPVELSGANVLTF. CDR3 DNA: TGTGCCAGCAGTGAACCTGTGGAACTCTCTGGGGCCAACGTCCTGACTTTC.

This clonotype was observed a handful of times. The chain recombines TRBV3-1 with TRBJ2-3; weak D call: TRBD2 (5 bases). Between the trimmed V and J ends, which lost 2 bases and 11 bases, there was a span of 20 bases. CDR1 LGHDT and CDR2 YNNKEL come from the germline V gene (reference sequence). The CDR3 length is 15 residues. The CDR3 DNA reads TGTGCCAGCAGCCAACTAGTACGTGGAGGACGAAGGCAGTATTTT. This codes for CASSQLVRGGRRQYF.

The CDR3 loop is CASSYTRLGSYEQYF. The CDR3 DNA follows: TGTGCCAGCAGTTACACCAGACTAGGCTCCTACGAGCAGTACTTC. The chain employs TRBV6-5 and TRBJ2-7; D is perhaps TRBD2 (6 bases). CDR1 is MNHEY, CDR2 SVGAGI, per germline. The ends were cut back, 2 bases at V and 0 bases at J, with 11 bases in the middle. This CDR3 is 15 amino acids long.

The chain combines TRBV4-1 with TRBJ2-6; no firm D call. This CDR3 is built from 16 residues. CDR1 is MGHRA and CDR2 is YSYEKL in the germline V gene. Trimming removed 1 base from V and 0 bases from J, with 7 bases in between. CDR3 residues: CASSQGRHSGANVLTF. The CDR3 bases are TGCGCCAGCAGCCAAGGACGTCACTCTGGGGCCAACGTCCTGACTTTC.

The chain is built from TRBV10-3 and TRBJ2-5; possible D gene TRBD2, 6 bases. The CDR3 is 13 amino acids. V lost 7 bases, J lost 5 bases, and 14 bases lay in between. Germline lookup yields CDR1 ENHRY and CDR2 SYGVKD. CDR3 DNA sequence: TGTGCCATCACCGAGGACCGGGGGGAGACCCAGTACTTC. Translated: CAITEDRGETQYF.

This clonotype showed up just a few times. The chain carries TRBV4-3 and TRBJ1-1, with a tentative D call TRBD1 (6 bases). This CDR3 is 14 amino acids long. CDR1 is LGHNA and CDR2 is YSLEER in the germline V gene. V was shortened by 3 bases and J by 1 base, with 9 bases between the two germline ends. CDR3 nucleotide sequence: TGCGCCAGCAGCCAGGACAGTGCGAACACTGAAGCTTTCTTT. Residues: CASSQDSANTEAFF.

This clonotype was counted a few times. V is TRBV20-1 and J is TRBJ1-5; TRBD1 might be the D (5 bases). V was cut by 3 bases and J by 4 bases, with 13 bases left in between. This CDR3 region has 14 residues. CDR1 and CDR2 (germline): DFQATT, SNEGSKA (reference sequence). The CDR3: CSARGGAGNQPQHF. The CDR3 region has the DNA TGCAGTGCTAGGGGGGGAGCCGGGAATCAGCCCCAGCATTTT.

This chain uses TRBV5-1 with TRBJ2-3; weak D call: TRBD2 (5 bases). The CDR3 runs 13 residues. Germline assignment: CDR1 SGHRS and CDR2 YFSETQ. Trimming took off 7 bases at V and 6 bases at J, with 15 bases between the two ends. CDR3 bases: TGCGCCAGCTACACAGAGGGCGGGGATACGCAGTATTTT. This sequence encodes CASYTEGGDTQYF. Complete variable domain (other parts from reference TRBV5-1 and TRBJ2-3): KAGVTQTPRYLIKTRGQQVTLSCSPISGHRSVSWYQQTPGQGLQFLFEYFSETQRNKGNFPGRFSGRQFSNSRSEMNVSTLELGDSALYLCASYTEGGDTQYFGPGTRLTVL.

The chain recombines TRBV12-3 or TRBV12-4 with TRBJ1-6; 8 nucleotides match TRBD1. V shed 7 bases, J shed 9 bases, and the junction held 11 bases outside the gene matches. The CDR3 loop spans 15 amino acids. This CDR3 is CASTELDRGRSPLHF. The CDR3 coding sequence is TGTGCCAGCACCGAACTCGACAGGGGTCGTTCACCCCTCCACTTT.